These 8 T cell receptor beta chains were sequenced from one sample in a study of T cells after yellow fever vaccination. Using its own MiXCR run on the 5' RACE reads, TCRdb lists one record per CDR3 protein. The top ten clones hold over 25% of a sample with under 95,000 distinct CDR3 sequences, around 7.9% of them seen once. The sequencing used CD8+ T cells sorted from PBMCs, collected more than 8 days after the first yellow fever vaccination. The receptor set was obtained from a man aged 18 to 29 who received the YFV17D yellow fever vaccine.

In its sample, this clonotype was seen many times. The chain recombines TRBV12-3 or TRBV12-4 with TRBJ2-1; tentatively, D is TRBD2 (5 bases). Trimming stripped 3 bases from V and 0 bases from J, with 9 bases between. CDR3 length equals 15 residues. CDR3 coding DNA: TGTGCCAGCAGTTTGGCGGGTTACTCCTACAATGAGCAGTTCTTC. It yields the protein CASSLAGYSYNEQFF.

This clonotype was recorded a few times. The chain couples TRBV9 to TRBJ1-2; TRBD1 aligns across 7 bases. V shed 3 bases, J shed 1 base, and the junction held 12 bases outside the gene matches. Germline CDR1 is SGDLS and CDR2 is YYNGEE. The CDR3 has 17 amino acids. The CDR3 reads CASSARDSSTINYGYTF. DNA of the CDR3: TGTGCCAGCAGCGCCCGGGACAGCTCCACCATTAACTATGGCTACACCTTC.

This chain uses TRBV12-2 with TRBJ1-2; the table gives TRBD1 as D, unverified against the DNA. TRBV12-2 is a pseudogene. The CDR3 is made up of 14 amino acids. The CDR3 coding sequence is TGTGCAAGTCGCTTAGGGGACAGGGAGGAAGGCTACACCTTC. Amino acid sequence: CASRLGDREEGYTF.

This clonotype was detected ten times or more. The CDR3 DNA sequence: TGTGCCAGCATCCCGACAGGGGAAGAAGATACGCAGTATTTT. It is translated as CASIPTGEEDTQYF. The chain joins TRBV7-9 to TRBJ2-3, with TRBD1 matching over 8 bases. The V and J ends lost 7 bases and 5 bases, in that order; junction bases with no gene match: 8. The CDR3 runs to 14 residues. CDR1 is SEHNR, CDR2 FQNEAQ, per germline (reference sequence).

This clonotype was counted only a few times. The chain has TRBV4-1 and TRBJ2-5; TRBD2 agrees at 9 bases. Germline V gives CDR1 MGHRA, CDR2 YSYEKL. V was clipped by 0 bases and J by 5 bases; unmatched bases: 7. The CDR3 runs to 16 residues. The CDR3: CASSQEGGGAFETQYF. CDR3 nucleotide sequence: TGCGCCAGCAGCCAAGAGGGCGGGGGGGCCTTCGAGACCCAGTACTTC.

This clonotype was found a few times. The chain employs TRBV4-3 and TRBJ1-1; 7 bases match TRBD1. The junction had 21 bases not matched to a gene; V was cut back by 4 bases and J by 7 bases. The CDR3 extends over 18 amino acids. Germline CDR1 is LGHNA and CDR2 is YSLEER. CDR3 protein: CASSRGRERGRWLDEAFF. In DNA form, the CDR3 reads TGCGCCAGCAGCCGCGGACGGGAAAGGGGGCGCTGGCTCGATGAAGCTTTCTTT.

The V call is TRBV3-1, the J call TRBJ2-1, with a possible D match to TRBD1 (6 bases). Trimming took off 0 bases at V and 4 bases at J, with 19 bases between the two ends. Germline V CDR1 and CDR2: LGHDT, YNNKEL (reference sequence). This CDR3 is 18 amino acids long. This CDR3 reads CASSQDRRWTETYNEQFF. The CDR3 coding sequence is TGTGCCAGCAGCCAAGATCGTCGATGGACAGAGACTTACAATGAGCAGTTCTTC.

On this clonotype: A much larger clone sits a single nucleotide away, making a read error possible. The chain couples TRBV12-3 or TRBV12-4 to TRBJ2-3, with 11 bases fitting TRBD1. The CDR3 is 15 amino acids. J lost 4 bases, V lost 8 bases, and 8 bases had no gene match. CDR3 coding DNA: TGTGCCAGCGGGAGGACAGGGGGCAGCTCAGATACGCAGTATTTT. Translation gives CASGRTGGSSDTQYF.